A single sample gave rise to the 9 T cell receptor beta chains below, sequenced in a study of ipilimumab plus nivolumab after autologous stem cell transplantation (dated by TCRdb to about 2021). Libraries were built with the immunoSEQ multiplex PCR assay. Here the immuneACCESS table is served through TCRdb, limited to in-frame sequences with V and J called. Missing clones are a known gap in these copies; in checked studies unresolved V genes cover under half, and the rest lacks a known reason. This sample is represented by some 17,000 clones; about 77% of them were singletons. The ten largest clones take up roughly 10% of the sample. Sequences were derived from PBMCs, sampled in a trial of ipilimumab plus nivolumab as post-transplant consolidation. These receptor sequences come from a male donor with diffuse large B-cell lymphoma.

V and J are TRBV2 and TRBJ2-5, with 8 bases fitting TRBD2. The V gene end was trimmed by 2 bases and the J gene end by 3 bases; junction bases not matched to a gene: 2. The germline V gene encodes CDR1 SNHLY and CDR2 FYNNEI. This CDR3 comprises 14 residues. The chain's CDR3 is CASSELRGEETQYF. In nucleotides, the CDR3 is TGTGCCAGCAGTGAATTGCGGGGGGAAGAGACCCAGTACTTC.

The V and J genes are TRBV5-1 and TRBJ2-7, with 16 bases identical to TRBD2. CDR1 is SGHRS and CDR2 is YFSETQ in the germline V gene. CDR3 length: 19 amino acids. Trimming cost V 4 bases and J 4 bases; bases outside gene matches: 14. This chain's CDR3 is CASSLHISGTSGGAYEQYF. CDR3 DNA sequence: TGCGCCAGCAGCCTACATATCTCCGGGACTAGCGGGGGGGCGTACGAGCAGTACTTC. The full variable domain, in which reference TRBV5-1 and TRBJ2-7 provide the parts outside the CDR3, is KAGVTQTPRYLIKTRGQQVTLSCSPISGHRSVSWYQQTPGQGLQFLFEYFSETQRNKGNFPGRFSGRQFSNSRSEMNVSTLELGDSALYLCASSLHISGTSGGAYEQYFGPGTRLTVT.

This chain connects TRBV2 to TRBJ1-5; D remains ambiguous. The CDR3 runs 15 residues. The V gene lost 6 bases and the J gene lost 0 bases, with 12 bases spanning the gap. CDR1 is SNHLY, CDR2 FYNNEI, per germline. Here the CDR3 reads CASSPTLYSNQPQHF. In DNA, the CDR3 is TGTGCCAGCAGCCCGACCTTATATAGCAATCAGCCCCAGCATTTT.

Here the CDR3 DNA reads TGTGCCAGCAGTTACAGGGCCTCCTACGAGCAGTACTTC. Its translation is CASSYRASYEQYF. The chain is built from TRBV6-5 and TRBJ2-7, with D hard to call. Germline-derived CDR1 and CDR2 are MNHEY and SVGAGI. Trimming removed 2 bases at V and 0 bases at J, with 5 bases between. CDR3 length: 13 residues.

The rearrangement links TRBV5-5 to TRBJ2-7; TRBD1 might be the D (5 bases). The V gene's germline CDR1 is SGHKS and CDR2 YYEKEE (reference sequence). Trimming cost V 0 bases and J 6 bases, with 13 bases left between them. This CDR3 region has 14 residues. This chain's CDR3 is CASSLVGRASEQYF. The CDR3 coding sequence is TGTGCCAGCAGCTTGGTCGGCAGGGCAAGCGAGCAGTACTTC.

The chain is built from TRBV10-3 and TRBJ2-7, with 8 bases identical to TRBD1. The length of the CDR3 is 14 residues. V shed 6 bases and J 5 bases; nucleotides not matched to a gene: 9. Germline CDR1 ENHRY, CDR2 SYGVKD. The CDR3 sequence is CAISAGTGPNEQYF. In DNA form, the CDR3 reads TGTGCCATCAGCGCCGGGACAGGACCCAACGAGCAGTACTTC.

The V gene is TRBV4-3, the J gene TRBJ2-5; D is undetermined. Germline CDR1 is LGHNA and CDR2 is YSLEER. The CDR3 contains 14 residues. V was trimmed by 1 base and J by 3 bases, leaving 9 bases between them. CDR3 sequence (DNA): TGCGCCAGCAGCCAAGGCCAGACTGAAGAGACCCAGTACTTC. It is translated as CASSQGQTEETQYF.

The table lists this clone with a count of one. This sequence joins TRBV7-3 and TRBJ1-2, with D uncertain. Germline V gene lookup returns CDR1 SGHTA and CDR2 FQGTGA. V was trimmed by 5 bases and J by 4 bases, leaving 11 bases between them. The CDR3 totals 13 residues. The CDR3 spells CASSPVSGYGYTF. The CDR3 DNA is TGTGCCAGCAGCCCGGTCTCGGGCTATGGCTACACCTTC.

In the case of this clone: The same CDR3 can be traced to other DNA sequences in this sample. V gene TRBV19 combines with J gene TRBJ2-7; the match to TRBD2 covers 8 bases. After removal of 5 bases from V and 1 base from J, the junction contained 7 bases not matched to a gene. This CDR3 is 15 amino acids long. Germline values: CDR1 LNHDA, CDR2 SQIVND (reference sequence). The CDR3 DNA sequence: TGTGCCAGTAGTGCGGGGGGCGGCCCTTCCTACGAGCAGTACTTC. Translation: CASSAGGGPSYEQYF. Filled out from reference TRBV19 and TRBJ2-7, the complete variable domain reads DGGITQSPKYLFRKEGQNVTLSCEQNLNHDAMYWYRQDPGQGLRLIYYSQIVNDFQKGDIAEGYSVSREKKESFPLTVTSAQKNPTAFYLCASSAGGGPSYEQYFGPGTRLTVT.